The subject of this entry is one T cell receptor beta chain. The record originates from a study of blood T cell repertoires in COVID-19. Study overall: Acute and convalescent COVID-19 specimens originated in the United States, Italy and Spain. T cells, B-cell-depleted T cells, or PBMCs provided the cDNA or gDNA that served as material.

In the authors' methods: Reference gene primer amplification gave nucleated cell count estimates. Repertoires were generated with immunoSEQ multiplex PCR, while TCRdb's copy carries only in-frame clones and drops some. D and trimming come from the DNA, and the V and J calls and clone size come from that table. The sample yields 100,000 or so clones, 91% seen once. Per germline, CDR1 SNHLY and CDR2 FYNNEI. Deletions cut 2 bases from V and 5 bases from J, with 7 bases between. This CDR3 has 12 amino acids. V is TRBV2 and J is TRBJ2-7; D is ambiguous. This TCR was sampled from a man in his fifties with acute or convalescent COVID-19. The sequencing sample was made of peripheral blood. The CDR3 sequence is CASSESPHEQYF. CDR3 DNA: TGTGCCAGCAGTGAATCTCCCCACGAGCAGTACTTC.